This TCR beta chain was found in a study of identical twins. This clonotype occurred a few times. Its specificity is not known. The study's findings and limits: Clonotypes of the beta chain that were abundant in cord blood carried fewer insertions (memory repertoires showed none).

Template switching added a universal primer binding site, and final cDNA carried unique molecular identifiers. TCRdb used MiXCR to reprocess the 5' RACE reads, holding one entry per CDR3 protein. Found here are nearly 200,000 distinct CDR3 sequences, less than 20% of them singletons; the top ten hold 40%. This CDR3 region has 14 residues. V was clipped by 7 bases and J by 6 bases; unmatched bases: 8. CDR1 is MNHNS, CDR2 SASEGT, per germline. These same records also appear under a second study, on T cells expressing NK-cell markers.

The chain employs TRBV6-1 and TRBJ1-1; 10 nucleotides match TRBD1. The TCR comes from a woman younger than 30 in good health. Sequenced sample: CD8+ T cells sorted from blood. The CDR3 region is CASTAGTGVPEAFF. CDR3 DNA sequence: TGTGCCAGCACCGCTGGGACAGGGGTGCCTGAAGCTTTCTTT.